Listed below are T cell receptor beta chains from one sample, sequenced in a study of early T cells in non-severe SARS-CoV-2 infection. A single record per CDR3 protein comes from TCRdb applying MiXCR to the 5' RACE reads. The table has about 60,000 distinct CDR3 sequences, around 6% seen once. Sequencing used whole blood. These receptors were taken from an adult who was a healthcare worker with PCR-confirmed SARS-CoV-2 infection or an uninfected control (not recorded which). Both conserved end residues are part of each CDR3. Each record gives: J gene, clone size, V gene, D gene, CDR3 protein, CDR3 DNA. D genes are given only for firm matches. Only some rows state a clone size, as once, few, many or a class for expanded clones.

TRBJ2-3 | many | TRBV20-1 | TRBD2 | CSAAGEGRTDTQYF | TGCAGTGCTGCGGGAGAAGGGAGAACAGATACGCAGTATTTT
TRBJ1-4 | many | TRBV25-1 | - | CASSDGGARSDNEKLFF | TGTGCCAGCAGTGACGGGGGGGCGCGGTCGGATAATGAAAAACTGTTTTTT
TRBJ1-4 | few | TRBV5-6 | TRBD1 | CASSLQGTGVEKLFF | TGTGCCAGCAGCTTGCAAGGGACAGGGGTTGAAAAACTGTTTTTT
TRBJ2-1 | many | TRBV12-3/TRBV12-4 | TRBD2 | CASSPYGTSGSNEQFF | TGTGCCAGCAGCCCCTATGGGACTAGCGGGAGTAATGAGCAGTTCTTC
TRBJ2-7 | many | TRBV12-3/TRBV12-4 | TRBD1 | CASSAGQGSYEQYF | TGTGCCAGCAGTGCGGGACAGGGGTCGTACGAGCAGTACTTC
TRBJ2-1 | - | TRBV11-3 | - | CASSLREGYEQFF | TGTGCCAGCAGCCTTCGGGAAGGCTATGAGCAGTTCTTC
TRBJ2-5 | few | TRBV21-1 | - | CARTGEQETQYF | TGTGCCAGGACAGGGGAGCAAGAGACCCAGTACTTC
TRBJ2-3 | many | TRBV10-3 | - | CAIRWGANPDTQYF | TGTGCCATCAGGTGGGGCGCGAACCCAGATACGCAGTATTTT
TRBJ1-5 | medium-sized | TRBV12-3/TRBV12-4 | - | CASTSSGAHRPQHF | TGTGCCAGCACCAGCAGCGGGGCTCATCGGCCCCAGCATTTT
TRBJ2-7 | many | TRBV29-1 | - | CSVRVSLEQYF | TGCAGCGTGAGGGTTTCCCTCGAGCAGTACTTC
TRBJ1-3 | - | TRBV7-9 | - | CASSFYSGNTIYF | TGTGCCAGCAGCTTCTACTCTGGAAACACCATATATTTT
TRBJ2-3 | - | TRBV7-6 | - | CASSFPPRDTQYF | TGTGCCAGCAGCTTCCCTCCACGGGATACGCAGTATTTT
TRBJ2-2 | many | TRBV7-8 | - | CASSSGDGELFF | TGTGCCAGCAGCTCGGGTGACGGGGAGCTGTTTTTT
TRBJ1-1 | many | TRBV6-7 | - | CASSYSNAKAASEAFF | TGTGCCAGCAGTTACTCAAACGCTAAGGCGGCTAGTGAAGCTTTCTTT
TRBJ2-7 | - | TRBV20-1 | TRBD2 | CSATRTRDYEQYF | TGCAGTGCTACCAGGACTAGAGACTACGAGCAGTACTTC
TRBJ1-1 | few | TRBV20-1 | - | CSARDRMATEAFF | TGCAGTGCTAGAGATCGGATGGCTACTGAAGCTTTCTTT
TRBJ2-7 | few | TRBV12-3/TRBV12-4 | - | CASSPSQRSSYEQYF | TGTGCCAGCAGCCCCTCCCAGCGATCGTCCTACGAGCAGTACTTC
TRBJ1-1 | few | TRBV5-1 | - | CASSFSGTQTEAFF | TGCGCCAGCAGCTTTTCAGGCACCCAAACTGAAGCTTTCTTT
TRBJ2-7 | many | TRBV7-6 | - | CASSLGDILSEQYF | TGTGCCAGCAGCTTAGGGGACATTCTATCCGAGCAGTACTTC
TRBJ1-3 | few | TRBV5-1 | - | CASSLDRLSGNTIYF | TGCGCCAGCAGCTTGGACAGGCTCTCTGGAAACACCATATATTTT
TRBJ1-2 | many | TRBV10-3 | - | CAAHGYSGDNYGYTF | TGTGCCGCGCATGGGTATAGTGGAGACAACTATGGCTACACCTTC
TRBJ2-1 | many | TRBV20-1 | TRBD2 | CSAGRGISYNEQFF | TGCAGTGCCGGGCGGGGGATTTCCTACAATGAGCAGTTCTTC
TRBJ2-2 | few | TRBV20-1 | - | CSAPPPLGDTGELFF | TGCAGTGCCCCTCCACCCCTGGGAGACACCGGGGAGCTGTTTTTT
TRBJ2-7 | few | TRBV5-1 | TRBD1 | CASSLGTGAYEQYF | TGCGCCAGCAGCTTGGGAACAGGGGCCTACGAGCAGTACTTC
TRBJ2-7 | many | TRBV12-3/TRBV12-4 | - | CASKGPWGDEQYF | TGTGCCAGCAAGGGGCCATGGGGGGACGAGCAGTACTTC
TRBJ2-1 | many | TRBV7-8 | TRBD2 | CASSQTGLADYNEQFF | TGTGCCAGCAGCCAAACGGGACTAGCGGACTACAATGAGCAGTTCTTC
TRBJ2-2 | medium-sized | TRBV4-2 | TRBD1 | CASSQVNGQGAIGELFF | TGTGCCAGCAGCCAAGTAAATGGGCAGGGGGCGATCGGGGAGCTGTTTTTT
TRBJ1-1 | many | TRBV5-6 | - | CASSLWGGTEAFF | TGTGCCAGCAGCTTGTGGGGGGGCACTGAAGCTTTCTTT
TRBJ2-5 | medium-sized | TRBV7-8 | - | CASSQNRGETQYF | TGTGCCAGCAGCCAAAACCGGGGGGAGACCCAGTACTTC
TRBJ2-5 | - | TRBV30 | TRBD1 | CAWSVRGTGKETQYF | TGTGCCTGGAGTGTTCGCGGGACAGGGAAAGAGACCCAGTACTTC
TRBJ2-2 | many | TRBV12-3/TRBV12-4 | - | CASSLDGSNTGELFF | TGTGCCAGCAGTTTAGACGGATCGAACACCGGGGAGCTGTTTTTT
TRBJ1-5 | - | TRBV7-9 | - | CASSAGPAQPQHF | TGTGCCAGCAGCGCTGGGCCTGCTCAGCCCCAGCATTTT
TRBJ2-5 | many | TRBV18 | - | CASSPGSPPETQYF | TGTGCCAGCTCACCTGGTTCTCCTCCAGAGACCCAGTACTTC
TRBJ1-2 | many | TRBV19 | TRBD1 | CASILTPGQRYGYTF | TGTGCCAGTATTCTTACCCCGGGACAGCGCTATGGCTACACCTTC
TRBJ2-2 | few | TRBV29-1 | - | CSVRTSNTGELFF | TGCAGCGTTCGGACTTCGAACACCGGGGAGCTGTTTTTT
TRBJ1-5 | many | TRBV6-1 | - | CASMQWQENQPQHF | TGTGCCAGCATGCAGTGGCAGGAGAATCAGCCCCAGCATTTT
TRBJ2-3 | medium-sized | TRBV6-5 | - | CASSFTAGNTDTQYF | TGTGCCAGCAGTTTCACTGCGGGGAATACAGATACGCAGTATTTT
TRBJ2-5 | few | TRBV20-1 | TRBD2 | CTPVGREGRETQYF | TGCACCCCTGTAGGGCGGGAGGGGCGAGAGACCCAGTACTTC
TRBJ2-5 | many | TRBV7-3 | - | CASSRRGRETQYF | TGTGCCAGCAGCCGCCGTGGGAGGGAGACCCAGTACTTC
TRBJ2-1 | many | TRBV6-1 | - | CASRGPGREFF | TGTGCCAGCAGGGGCCCCGGAAGAGAGTTCTTC
TRBJ2-7 | few | TRBV2 | TRBD1 | CASSGRPGQGAGEQYF | TGTGCCAGCAGTGGAAGGCCGGGACAGGGGGCTGGTGAGCAGTACTTC
TRBJ1-2 | - | TRBV20-1 | - | CSARDFIGPGGDYGYTF | TGCAGTGCTAGAGATTTCATAGGGCCCGGCGGTGACTATGGCTACACCTTC
TRBJ2-7 | many | TRBV30 | - | CAWSVQGFSEQYF | TGTGCCTGGAGTGTACAAGGCTTTTCCGAGCAGTACTTC
TRBJ2-3 | many | TRBV6-6 | - | CASTLISGTDTQYF | TGTGCCAGCACTCTCATCTCCGGCACAGATACGCAGTATTTT
TRBJ2-3 | many | TRBV10-3 | - | CAIRHPPQGGTDTQYF | TGTGCCATCAGGCACCCACCCCAGGGAGGCACAGATACGCAGTATTTT
TRBJ2-7 | few | TRBV6-2/TRBV6-3 | - | CASSQWPYEQYF | TGTGCCAGCAGTCAGTGGCCCTACGAGCAGTACTTC
TRBJ2-1 | many | TRBV24-1 | TRBD2 | CATSDPSEGAGVRNEQFF | TGTGCCACCAGTGATCCCTCAGAGGGAGCGGGGGTGAGGAATGAGCAGTTCTTC
TRBJ1-5 | many | TRBV6-5 | TRBD1 | CASSWTGGYNQPQHF | TGTGCCAGCAGTTGGACAGGGGGCTACAATCAGCCCCAGCATTTT
TRBJ1-1 | many | TRBV6-5 | - | CASSSSSTGSNTEAFF | TGTGCCAGCAGTTCATCGAGTACGGGGTCGAACACTGAAGCTTTCTTT
TRBJ2-3 | many | TRBV27 | - | CASSLSSGPDTQYF | TGTGCCAGCAGTTTATCATCTGGTCCAGATACGCAGTATTTT
TRBJ1-5 | few | TRBV4-2 | - | CASSQQGSSNQPQHF | TGTGCCAGCAGCCAGCAGGGATCCAGCAATCAGCCCCAGCATTTT
TRBJ1-1 | many | TRBV5-4 | - | CASSFGNTEAFF | TGTGCCAGCAGCTTTGGTAACACTGAAGCTTTCTTT
TRBJ1-2 | few | TRBV27 | - | CASSFGGDTYGYTF | TGTGCCAGCAGTTTTGGGGGGGATACCTATGGCTACACCTTC
TRBJ2-3 | many | TRBV11-2 | - | CASSLNPGVDTQYF | TGTGCCAGCAGCTTAAACCCGGGAGTGGATACGCAGTATTTT
TRBJ1-2 | few | TRBV6-5 | - | CASTDRLGYTF | TGTGCCAGCACCGATCGCCTAGGCTACACCTTC
TRBJ2-1 | many | TRBV20-1 | - | CSARLDPYNEQFF | TGCAGTGCTAGACTAGACCCCTACAATGAGCAGTTCTTC
TRBJ2-2 | - | TRBV6-2/TRBV6-3 | - | CAIGDTSNTGELFF | TGTGCCATCGGGGACACCTCGAACACCGGGGAGCTGTTTTTT
TRBJ2-1 | - | TRBV20-1 | TRBD1 | CSAISGTGGNNEQFF | TGCAGTGCTATTTCCGGGACAGGGGGCAACAATGAGCAGTTCTTC
TRBJ2-4 | many | TRBV7-2 | TRBD2 | CASSPGGAGVAKNIQYF | TGTGCCAGCAGCCCGGGTGGGGCGGGGGTCGCCAAAAACATTCAGTACTTC